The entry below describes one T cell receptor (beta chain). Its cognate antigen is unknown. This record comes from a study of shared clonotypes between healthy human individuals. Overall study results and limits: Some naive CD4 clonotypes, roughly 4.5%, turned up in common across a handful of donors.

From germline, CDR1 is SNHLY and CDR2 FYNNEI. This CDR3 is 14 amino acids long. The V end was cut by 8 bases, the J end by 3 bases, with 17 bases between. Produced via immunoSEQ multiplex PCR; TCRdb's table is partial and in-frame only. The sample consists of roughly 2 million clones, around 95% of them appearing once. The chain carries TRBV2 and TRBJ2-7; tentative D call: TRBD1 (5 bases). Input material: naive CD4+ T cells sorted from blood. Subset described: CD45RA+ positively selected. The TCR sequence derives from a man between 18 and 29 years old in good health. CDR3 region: CASEAVGAFYEQYF. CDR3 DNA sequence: TGTGCCAGCGAGGCGGTAGGGGCCTTCTACGAGCAGTACTTC.